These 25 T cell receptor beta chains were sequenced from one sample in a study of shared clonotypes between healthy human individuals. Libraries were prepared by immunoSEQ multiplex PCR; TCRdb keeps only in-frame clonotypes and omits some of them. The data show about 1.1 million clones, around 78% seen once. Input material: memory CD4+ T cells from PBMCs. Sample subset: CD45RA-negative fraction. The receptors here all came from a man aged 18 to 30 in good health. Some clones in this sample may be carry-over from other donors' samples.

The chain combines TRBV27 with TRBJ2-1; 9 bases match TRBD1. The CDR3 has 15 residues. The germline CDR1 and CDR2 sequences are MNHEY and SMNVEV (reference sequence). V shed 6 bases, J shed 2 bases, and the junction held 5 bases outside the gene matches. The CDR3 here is CASRVGQGTYNEQFF. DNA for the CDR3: TGTGCCAGCAGGGTCGGACAGGGGACCTACAATGAGCAGTTCTTC.

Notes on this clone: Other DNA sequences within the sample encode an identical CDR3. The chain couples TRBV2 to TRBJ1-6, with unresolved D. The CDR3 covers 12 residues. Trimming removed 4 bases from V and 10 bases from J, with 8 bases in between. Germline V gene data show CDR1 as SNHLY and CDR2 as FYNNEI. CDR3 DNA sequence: TGTGCCAGCAGTGCGGGGAGCTCACCCCTCCACTTT. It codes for CASSAGSSPLHF.

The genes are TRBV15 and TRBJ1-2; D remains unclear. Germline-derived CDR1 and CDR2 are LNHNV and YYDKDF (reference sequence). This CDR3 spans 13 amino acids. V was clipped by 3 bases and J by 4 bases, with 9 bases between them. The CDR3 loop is CATSRAGSYGYTF. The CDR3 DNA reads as TGTGCCACCAGCAGGGCTGGGAGCTATGGCTACACCTTC.

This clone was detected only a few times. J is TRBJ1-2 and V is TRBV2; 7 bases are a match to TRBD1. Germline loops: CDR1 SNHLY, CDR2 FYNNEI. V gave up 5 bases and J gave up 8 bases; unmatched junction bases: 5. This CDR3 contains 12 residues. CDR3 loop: CASSSTGLGYTF. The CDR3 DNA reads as TGTGCCAGCAGTTCGACAGGGCTCGGCTACACCTTC.

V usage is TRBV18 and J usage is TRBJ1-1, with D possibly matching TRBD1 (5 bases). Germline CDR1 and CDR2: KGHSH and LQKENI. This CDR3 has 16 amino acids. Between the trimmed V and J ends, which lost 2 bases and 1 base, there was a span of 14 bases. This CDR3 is CASSPRVGEGNTEAFF. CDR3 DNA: TGTGCCAGCTCACCAAGAGTAGGGGAGGGGAACACTGAAGCTTTCTTT.

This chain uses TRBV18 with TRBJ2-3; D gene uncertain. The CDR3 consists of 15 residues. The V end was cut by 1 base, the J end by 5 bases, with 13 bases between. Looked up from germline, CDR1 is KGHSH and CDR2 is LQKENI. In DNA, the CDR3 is TGTGCCAGCTCACCACTCGCGAATACACAAGATACGCAGTATTTT. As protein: CASSPLANTQDTQYF.

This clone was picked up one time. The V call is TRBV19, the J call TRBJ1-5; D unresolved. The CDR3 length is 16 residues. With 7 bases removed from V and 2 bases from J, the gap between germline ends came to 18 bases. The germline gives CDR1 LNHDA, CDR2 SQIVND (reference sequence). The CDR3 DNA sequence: TGTGCCAGTACCGATGTGGGTATTTATCGCAATCAGCCCCAGCATTTT. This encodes CASTDVGIYRNQPQHF. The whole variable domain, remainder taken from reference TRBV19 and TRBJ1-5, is DGGITQSPKYLFRKEGQNVTLSCEQNLNHDAMYWYRQDPGQGLRLIYYSQIVNDFQKGDIAEGYSVSREKKESFPLTVTSAQKNPTAFYLCASTDVGIYRNQPQHFGDGTRLSIL.

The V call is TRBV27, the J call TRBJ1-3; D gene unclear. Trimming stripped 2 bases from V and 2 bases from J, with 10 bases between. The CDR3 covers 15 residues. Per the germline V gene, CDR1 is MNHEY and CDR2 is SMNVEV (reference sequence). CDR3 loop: CASSLNGPPGNTIYF. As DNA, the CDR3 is TGTGCCAGCAGTTTAAACGGTCCCCCTGGAAACACCATATATTTT.

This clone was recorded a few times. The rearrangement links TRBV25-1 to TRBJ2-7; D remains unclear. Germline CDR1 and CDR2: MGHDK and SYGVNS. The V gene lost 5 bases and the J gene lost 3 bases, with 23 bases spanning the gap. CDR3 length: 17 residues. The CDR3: CASSPQVQAPARYEQYF. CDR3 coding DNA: TGTGCCAGCAGTCCTCAAGTTCAGGCTCCCGCCCGCTACGAGCAGTACTTC.

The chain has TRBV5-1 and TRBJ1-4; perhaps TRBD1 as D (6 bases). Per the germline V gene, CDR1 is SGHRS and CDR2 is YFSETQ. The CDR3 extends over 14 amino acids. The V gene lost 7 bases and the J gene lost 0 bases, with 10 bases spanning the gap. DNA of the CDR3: TGCGCCAGCGGCAGGGGTGCAACTAATGAAAAACTGTTTTTT. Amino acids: CASGRGATNEKLFF.

The CDR3 loop is CASSVSLGETQYF. CDR3 bases: TGTGCCAGCAGTGTATCCCTGGGGGAGACCCAGTACTTC. This chain connects TRBV6-1 to TRBJ2-5; D uncertain. The CDR3 runs 13 residues. Germline V gene data show CDR1 as MNHNS and CDR2 as SASEGT. Trimming pared 4 bases from V and 5 bases from J, leaving 11 bases between.

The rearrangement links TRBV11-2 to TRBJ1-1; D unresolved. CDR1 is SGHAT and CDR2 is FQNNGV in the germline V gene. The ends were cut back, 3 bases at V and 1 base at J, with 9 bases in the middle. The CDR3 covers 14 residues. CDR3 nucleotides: TGTGCCAGCAGCTTCCTGGTAGGGAACACTGAAGCTTTCTTT. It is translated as CASSFLVGNTEAFF.

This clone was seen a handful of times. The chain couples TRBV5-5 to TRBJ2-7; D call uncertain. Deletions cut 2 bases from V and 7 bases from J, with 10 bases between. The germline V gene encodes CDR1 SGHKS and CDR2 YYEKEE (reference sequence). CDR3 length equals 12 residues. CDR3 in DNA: TGTGCCAGCAGCTTAAGTCGATGGGAGCAGTACTTC. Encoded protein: CASSLSRWEQYF.

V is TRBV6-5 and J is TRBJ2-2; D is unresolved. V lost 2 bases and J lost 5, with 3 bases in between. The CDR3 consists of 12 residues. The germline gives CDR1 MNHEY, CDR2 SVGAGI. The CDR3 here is CASSYLTGELFF. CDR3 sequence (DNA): TGTGCCAGCAGTTACCTAACCGGGGAGCTGTTTTTT.

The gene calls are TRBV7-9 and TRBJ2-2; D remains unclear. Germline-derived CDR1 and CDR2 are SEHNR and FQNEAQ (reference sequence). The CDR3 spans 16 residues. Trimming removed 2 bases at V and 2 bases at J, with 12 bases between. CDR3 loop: CASSLLLLTNTGELFF. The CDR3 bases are TGTGCCAGCAGCTTATTACTCCTTACAAACACCGGGGAGCTGTTTTTT.

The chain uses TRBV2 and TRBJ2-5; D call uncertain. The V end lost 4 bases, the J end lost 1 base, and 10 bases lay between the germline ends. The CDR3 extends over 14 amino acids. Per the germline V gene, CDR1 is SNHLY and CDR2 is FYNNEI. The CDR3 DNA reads TGTGCCAGCAGTGTGGAAGCGCGCCAAGAGACCCAGTACTTC. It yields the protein CASSVEARQETQYF.

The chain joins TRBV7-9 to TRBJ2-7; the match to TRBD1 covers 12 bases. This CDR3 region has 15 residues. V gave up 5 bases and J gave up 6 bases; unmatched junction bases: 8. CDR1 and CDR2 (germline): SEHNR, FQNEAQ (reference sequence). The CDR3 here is CASSPPGTGGSEQYF. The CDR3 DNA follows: TGTGCCAGCAGCCCACCCGGGACAGGGGGCTCCGAGCAGTACTTC.

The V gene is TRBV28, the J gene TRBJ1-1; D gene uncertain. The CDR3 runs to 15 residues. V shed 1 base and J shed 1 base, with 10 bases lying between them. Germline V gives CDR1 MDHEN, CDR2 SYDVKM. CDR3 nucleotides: TGTGCCAGCAGTTTATACGGGAGGAGGAACACTGAAGCTTTCTTT. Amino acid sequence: CASSLYGRRNTEAFF.

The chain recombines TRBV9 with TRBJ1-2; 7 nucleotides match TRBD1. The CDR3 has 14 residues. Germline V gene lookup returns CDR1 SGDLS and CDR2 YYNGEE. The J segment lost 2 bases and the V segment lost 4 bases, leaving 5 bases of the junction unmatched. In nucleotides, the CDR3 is TGTGCCAGCAGCCCCGGACAGGAGAACTATGGCTACACCTTC. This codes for CASSPGQENYGYTF.

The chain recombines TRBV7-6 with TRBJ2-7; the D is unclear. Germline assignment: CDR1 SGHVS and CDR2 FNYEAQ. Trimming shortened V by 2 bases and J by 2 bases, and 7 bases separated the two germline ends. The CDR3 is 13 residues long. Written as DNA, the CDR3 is TGTGCCAGCAGCTTACAGCAGGCCTACGAGCAGTACTTC. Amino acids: CASSLQQAYEQYF.

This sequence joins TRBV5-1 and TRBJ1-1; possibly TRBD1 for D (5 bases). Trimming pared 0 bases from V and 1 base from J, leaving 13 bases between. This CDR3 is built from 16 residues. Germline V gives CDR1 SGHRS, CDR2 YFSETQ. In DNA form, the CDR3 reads TGCGCCAGCAGCTTGGGGGTGGGCAGGGAGAACACTGAAGCTTTCTTT. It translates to CASSLGVGRENTEAFF.

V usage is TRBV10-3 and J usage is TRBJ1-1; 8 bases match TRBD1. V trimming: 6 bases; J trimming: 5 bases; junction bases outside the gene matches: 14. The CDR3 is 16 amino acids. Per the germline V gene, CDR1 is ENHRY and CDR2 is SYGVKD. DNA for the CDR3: TGTGCCATCAGCCCGCAGGACAGGGCGGGGGGAACTGAAGCTTTCTTT. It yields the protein CAISPQDRAGGTEAFF.

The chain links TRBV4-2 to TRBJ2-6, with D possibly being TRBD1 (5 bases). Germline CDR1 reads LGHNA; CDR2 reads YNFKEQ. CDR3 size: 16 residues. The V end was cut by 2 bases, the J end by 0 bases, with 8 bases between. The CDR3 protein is CASSQYDSSGANVLTF. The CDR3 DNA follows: TGTGCCAGCAGCCAATACGACAGCTCTGGGGCCAACGTCCTGACTTTC.

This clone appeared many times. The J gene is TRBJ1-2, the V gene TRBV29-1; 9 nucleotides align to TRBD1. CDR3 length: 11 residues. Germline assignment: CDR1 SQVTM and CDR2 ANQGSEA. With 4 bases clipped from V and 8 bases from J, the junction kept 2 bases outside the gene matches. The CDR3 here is CSVGQGVGYTF. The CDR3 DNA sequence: TGCAGCGTTGGACAGGGGGTGGGCTACACCTTC.

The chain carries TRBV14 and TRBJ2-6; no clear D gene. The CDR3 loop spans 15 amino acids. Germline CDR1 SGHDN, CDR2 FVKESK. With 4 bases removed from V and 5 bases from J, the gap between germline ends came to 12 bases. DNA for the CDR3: TGTGCCAGCAGCCCTTTGACCAAACGGGCCAACGTCCTGACTTTC. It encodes CASSPLTKRANVLTF.